This record looks at one T cell receptor beta chain sequence and its context. Its antigen is still unknown. Base qualities are not at hand, and no much larger clone is one base apart. V was cut back by 1 base and J by 5 bases, leaving a gap of 15 bases between them. The germline V gene (reference sequence) supplies CDR1 LGHDT and CDR2 YNNKEL. The CDR3 runs 15 residues from the cysteine to the phenylalanine. Left in the record is the CDR3 DNA by itself, 45 bases read in frame from the first base. This specimen comes from a study of blood T cell repertoires in COVID-19 (TCRdb year 2020). Background on the whole study: Samples covering the acute and convalescent phases of COVID-19 were provided by collaborators in the United States, Italy and Spain. The prospective study material was composed of cDNA or gDNA derived from T cells, B-cell-depleted T cells, or PBMCs. Subjects who had been exposed to COVID-19, were actively infected with it, or had recovered from it provided the deeply sampled blood TCRbeta repertoires that made up the dataset. The repertoires were made available in a free public database intended to serve as a resource for research on the immune response to SARS-CoV-2. Samples came from the ongoing ImmuneRACE study (first 160 participants) plus 1,254 subjects from 6 global collaborators. Sample metadata almost always included a de-identified subject ID, COVID-19 status, age in years and sex. Where available, HLA class I and class II types were obtained from metadata supplied by the sample provider rather than from assay-based typing.

TCRbeta CDR3 regions were amplified from genomic DNA by means of the immunoSEQ Assay, a bias-controlled multiplex PCR. On the study's bioinformatics: The number of nucleated cells in each sample was estimated by amplification of reference gene primers within the assay. Sequence reads were collapsed and filtered to measure the absolute abundance of every unique TCRbeta CDR3 rearrangement. For each sample, productive Simpson clonality was calculated as the square root of Simpson's diversity index across productive rearrangements. What TCRdb holds here is the immuneACCESS table cut down to in-frame rearrangements. Part of the clones is not present; checked against another copy, under half of the missing clones reflect an unresolved V gene, and the others are unexplained. V and J calls and clone size come straight from that table; D and trimming were deduced from the DNA. For this sample there are some 140,000 clones; around 79% appear just once. Under 4.5% of the sample comes from the top ten.

Each collaborating institution followed its own protocols to collect whole blood in K2EDTA tubes. Collaborator samples were shipped for TCRbeta analysis as frozen whole blood, isolated PBMCs, or DNA extracted from either sample type. Broader findings and caveats from the paper: The quantity of clinical and demographic metadata differed by source and by participant and was supplied without curation.

This clonotype was sampled from a man between 60 and 75 years old with acute or convalescent COVID-19. This chain joins TRBV3-1 (or the pseudogene TRBV3-2) to TRBJ2-7; a weak D assignment points to TRBD2 (6 bases agree). Specimen: peripheral blood. The base sequence is TGTGCCAGCAGCCAAGGCGGACTGTCGGGGGACGAGCAGTACTTC. This is translated as CASSQGGLSGDEQYF.